The source of this TCR beta chain is a study of CD8+CD57+ T cells in acquired aplastic anemia. The wider study: Sorted CD4+ and CD8+ cell DNA averaged 3.2 ug.

TCR beta VDJ combinations and CDR3 sequences were profiled from genomic DNA. One entry per CDR3 protein results from TCRdb running MiXCR on the reads. The sample has around 140,000 distinct CDR3 sequences, roughly two fifths seen once; the top ten hold roughly 8.9%. Study-level results: In common between the patients and the controls were approximately 28 CD8+ CDR3 sequences. Levels of CD8+ Simpson's diversity were not significantly distinct in patients versus controls.

Germline-derived CDR1 and CDR2 are SGHRS and YFSETQ. The CDR3 covers 15 residues. With V trimmed by 6 bases and J by 9 bases, 14 bases remained unmatched. This clonotype has a count of ten or more. The antigen is unknown. The V gene is TRBV5-1, the J gene TRBJ2-1; 8 bases line up with TRBD2. The TCR was taken from a human donor in good health, serving as a control. Input material: sorted CD4+, CD8+, or CD8+CD57+ T cells (not recorded which) from PBMCs. CDR3 bases: TGCGCCAGCAATCTCATGGGACTAGAAGTGGCTGAGCAGTTCTTC. It specifies CASNLMGLEVAEQFF.